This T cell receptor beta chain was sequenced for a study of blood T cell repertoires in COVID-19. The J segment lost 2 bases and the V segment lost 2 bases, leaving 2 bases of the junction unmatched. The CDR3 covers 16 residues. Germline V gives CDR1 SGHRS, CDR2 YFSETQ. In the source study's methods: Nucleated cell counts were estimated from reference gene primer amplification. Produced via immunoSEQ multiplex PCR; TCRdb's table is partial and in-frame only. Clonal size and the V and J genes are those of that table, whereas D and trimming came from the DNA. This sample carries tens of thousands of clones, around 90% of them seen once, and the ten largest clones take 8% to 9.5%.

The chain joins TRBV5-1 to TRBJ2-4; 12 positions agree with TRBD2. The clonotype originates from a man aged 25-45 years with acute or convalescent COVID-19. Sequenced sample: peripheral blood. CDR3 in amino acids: CASSFTSGRSKNIQYF. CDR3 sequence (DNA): TGCGCCAGCAGCTTTACTAGCGGGAGGTCCAAAAACATTCAGTACTTC. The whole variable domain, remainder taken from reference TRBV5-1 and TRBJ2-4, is KAGVTQTPRYLIKTRGQQVTLSCSPISGHRSVSWYQQTPGQGLQFLFEYFSETQRNKGNFPGRFSGRQFSNSRSEMNVSTLELGDSALYLCASSFTSGRSKNIQYFGAGTRLSVL.